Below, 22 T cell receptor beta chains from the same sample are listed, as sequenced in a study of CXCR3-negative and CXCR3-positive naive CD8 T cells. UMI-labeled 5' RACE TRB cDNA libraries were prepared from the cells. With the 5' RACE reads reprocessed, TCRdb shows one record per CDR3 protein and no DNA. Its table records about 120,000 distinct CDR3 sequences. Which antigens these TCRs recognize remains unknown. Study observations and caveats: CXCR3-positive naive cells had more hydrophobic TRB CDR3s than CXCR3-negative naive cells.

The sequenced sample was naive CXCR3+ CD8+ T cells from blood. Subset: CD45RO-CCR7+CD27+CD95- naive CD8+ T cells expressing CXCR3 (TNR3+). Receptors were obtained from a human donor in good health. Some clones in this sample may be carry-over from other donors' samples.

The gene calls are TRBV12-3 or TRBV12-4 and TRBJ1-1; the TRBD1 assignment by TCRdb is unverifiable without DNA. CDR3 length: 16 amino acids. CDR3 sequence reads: CASTPDGGAANTEAFF.

This chain's CDR3 is CASTSQEAGAYEQYF. The chain recombines TRBV28 with TRBJ2-7; TCRdb's D call, TRBD2, is unchecked because there is no DNA. This CDR3 contains 15 residues. Germline lookup yields CDR1 MDHEN and CDR2 SYDVKM. The whole variable domain, remainder taken from reference TRBV28 and TRBJ2-7, is DVKVTQSSRYLVKRTGEKVFLECVQDMDHENMFWYRQDPGLGLRLIYFSYDVKMKEKGDIPEGYSVSREKKERFSLILESASTNQTSMYLCASTSQEAGAYEQYFGPGTRLTVT.

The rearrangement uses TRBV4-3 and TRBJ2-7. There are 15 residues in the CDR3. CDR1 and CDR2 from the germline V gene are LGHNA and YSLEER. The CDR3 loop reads CASSQEEGSSYEQYF.

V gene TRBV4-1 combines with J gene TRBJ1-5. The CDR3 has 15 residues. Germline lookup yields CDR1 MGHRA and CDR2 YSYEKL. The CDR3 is CASSQGIVGNQPQHF.

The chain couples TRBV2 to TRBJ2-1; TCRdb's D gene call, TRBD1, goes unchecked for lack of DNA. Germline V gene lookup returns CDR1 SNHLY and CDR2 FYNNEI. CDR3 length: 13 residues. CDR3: CASTGTGANEQFF.

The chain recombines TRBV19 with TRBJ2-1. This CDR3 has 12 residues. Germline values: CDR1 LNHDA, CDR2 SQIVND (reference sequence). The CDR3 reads CASSMIYNEQFF.

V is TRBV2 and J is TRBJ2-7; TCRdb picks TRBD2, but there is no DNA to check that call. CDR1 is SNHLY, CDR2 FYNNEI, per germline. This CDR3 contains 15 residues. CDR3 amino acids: CASSLGLAGAYEQYF.

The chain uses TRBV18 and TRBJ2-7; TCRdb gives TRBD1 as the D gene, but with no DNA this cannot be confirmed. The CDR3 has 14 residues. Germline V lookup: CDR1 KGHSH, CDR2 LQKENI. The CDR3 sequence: CASSRGQGAFEQYF.

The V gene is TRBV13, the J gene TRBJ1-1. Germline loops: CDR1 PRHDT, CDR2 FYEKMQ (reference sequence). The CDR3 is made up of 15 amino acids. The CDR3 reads CASSSNGPLNTEAFF.

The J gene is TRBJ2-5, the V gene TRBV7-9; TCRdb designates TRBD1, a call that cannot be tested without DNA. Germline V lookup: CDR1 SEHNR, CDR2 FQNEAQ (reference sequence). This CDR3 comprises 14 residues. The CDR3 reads CASSSSRGQETQYF.

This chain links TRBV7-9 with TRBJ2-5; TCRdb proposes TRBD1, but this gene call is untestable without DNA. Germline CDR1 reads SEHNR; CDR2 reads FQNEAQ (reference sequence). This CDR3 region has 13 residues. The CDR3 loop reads CASSSRDMETQYF.

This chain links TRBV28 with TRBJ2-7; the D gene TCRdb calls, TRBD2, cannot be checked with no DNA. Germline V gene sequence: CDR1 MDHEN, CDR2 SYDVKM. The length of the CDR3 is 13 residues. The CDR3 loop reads CASSPQAGYEQYF.

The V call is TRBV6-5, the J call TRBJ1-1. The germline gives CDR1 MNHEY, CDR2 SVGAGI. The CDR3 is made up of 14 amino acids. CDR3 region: CASSWRALASEAFF.

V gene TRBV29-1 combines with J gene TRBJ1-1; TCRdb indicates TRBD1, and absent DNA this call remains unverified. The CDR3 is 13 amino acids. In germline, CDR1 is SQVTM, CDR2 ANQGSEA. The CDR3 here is CSVRDREGAEAFF.

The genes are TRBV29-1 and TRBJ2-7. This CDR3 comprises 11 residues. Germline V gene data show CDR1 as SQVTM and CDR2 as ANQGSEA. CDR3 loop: CSVLGTYEQCF.

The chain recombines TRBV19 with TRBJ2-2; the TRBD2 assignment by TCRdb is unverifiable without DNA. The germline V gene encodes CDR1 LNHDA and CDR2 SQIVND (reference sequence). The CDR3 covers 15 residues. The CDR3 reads CASSISRGGTGELFF. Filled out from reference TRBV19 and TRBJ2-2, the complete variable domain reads DGGITQSPKYLFRKEGQNVTLSCEQNLNHDAMYWYRQDPGQGLRLIYYSQIVNDFQKGDIAEGYSVSREKKESFPLTVTSAQKNPTAFYLCASSISRGGTGELFFGEGSRLTVL.

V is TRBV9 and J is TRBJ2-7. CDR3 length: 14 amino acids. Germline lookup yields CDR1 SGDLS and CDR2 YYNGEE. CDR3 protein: CASSVASGSYEQYF.

CDR3: CASSVVNGETQYF. The chain carries TRBV9 and TRBJ2-5. Germline V gene lookup returns CDR1 SGDLS and CDR2 YYNGEE. The CDR3 spans 13 residues.

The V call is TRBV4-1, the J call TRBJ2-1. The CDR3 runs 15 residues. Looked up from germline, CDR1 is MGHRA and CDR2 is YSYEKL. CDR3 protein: CASSQKYSSYNEQFF.

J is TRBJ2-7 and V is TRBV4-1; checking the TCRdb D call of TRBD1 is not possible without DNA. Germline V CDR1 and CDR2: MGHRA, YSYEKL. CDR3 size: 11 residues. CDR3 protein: CASSGTGGQYF.

The CDR3 reads CATSVGTGGRETQYF. V gene TRBV24-1 combines with J gene TRBJ2-5; without DNA, the TCRdb call of TRBD1 cannot be checked. The germline V gene has CDR1 KGHDR and CDR2 SFDVKD. The CDR3 has 15 residues.

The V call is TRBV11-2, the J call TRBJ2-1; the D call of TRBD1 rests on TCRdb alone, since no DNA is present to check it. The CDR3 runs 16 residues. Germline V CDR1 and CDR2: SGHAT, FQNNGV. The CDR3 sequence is CASSRFNLGDRHEQFF.